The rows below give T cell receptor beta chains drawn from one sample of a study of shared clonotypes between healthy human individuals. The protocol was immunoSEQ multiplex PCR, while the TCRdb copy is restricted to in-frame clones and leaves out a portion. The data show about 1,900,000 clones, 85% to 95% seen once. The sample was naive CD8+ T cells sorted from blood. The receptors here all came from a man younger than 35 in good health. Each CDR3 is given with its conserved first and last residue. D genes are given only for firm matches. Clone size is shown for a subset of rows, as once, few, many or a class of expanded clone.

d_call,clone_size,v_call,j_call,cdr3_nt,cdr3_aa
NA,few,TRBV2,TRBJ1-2,TGTGCCAGCAGTGATATAGCCAACCTTGGCTACACCTTC,CASSDIANLGYTF
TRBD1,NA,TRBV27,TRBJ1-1,TGTGCCAGCAGTCGACAGGGGACCGGGAACACTGAAGCTTTCTTT,CASSRQGTGNTEAFF
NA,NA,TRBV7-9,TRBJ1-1,TGTGCCAGCAGCTTAGCGGCAGCTGAAGCTTTCTTT,CASSLAAAEAFF
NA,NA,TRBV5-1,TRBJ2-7,TGCGCCAGCAGGGGAGACGGTGACTACGAGCAGTACTTC,CASRGDGDYEQYF
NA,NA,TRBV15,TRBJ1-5,TGTGCCACCAGCAGAGATACTGTCGTTGGCCAGCCCCAGCATTTT,CATSRDTVVGQPQHF
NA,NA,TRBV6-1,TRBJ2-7,TGTGCCAGCTGGCAGGGGTACGACTACGAGCAGTACTTC,CASWQGYDYEQYF
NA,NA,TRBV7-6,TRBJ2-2,TGTGCCAGCAGCTTAGGGGGTCTGGGCGGGGAGCTGTTTTTT,CASSLGGLGGELFF
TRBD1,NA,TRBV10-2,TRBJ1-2,TGCGCCAGCAGTGAGCTCCGACAGGGCCAAGGAAATGGCTACACCTTC,CASSELRQGQGNGYTF
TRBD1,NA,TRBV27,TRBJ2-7,TGTGCCAGCAGTACACAGGGGGCCTACGAGCAGTACTTC,CASSTQGAYEQYF
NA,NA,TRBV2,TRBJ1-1,TGTGCCCGACAGGCCCCGGGACTTGAAGCTTTCTTT,CARQAPGLEAFF
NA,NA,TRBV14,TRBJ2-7,TGTGCCAGCAGCCACAGGGGCCAGGACTACGAGCAGTACTTC,CASSHRGQDYEQYF
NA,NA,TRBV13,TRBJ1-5,TGTGCCAGCAGCTTAAAGGGAGATAGCAATCAGCCCCAGCATTTT,CASSLKGDSNQPQHF